The rows below give T cell receptor beta chains drawn from one sample of a study of T cells in Graves' hyperthyroidism and ophthalmopathy. TCRdb reprocessed the multiplex PCR reads with MiXCR, giving one entry per CDR3 protein. The sample contains more than 500,000 distinct CDR3 sequences, around 45% of which appear only once. Sequencing was performed on peripheral blood or thyroid tissue (not recorded which). These receptors were obtained from an adult woman with Graves' disease, either hyperthyroidism or ophthalmopathy (not recorded which). The CDR3 runs from the conserved cysteine through the conserved F or W. A D gene is named only where the DNA matches it firmly. Some rows mark clone size as missing; the rest say once, few, many or name a class of expanded clone.

clone size	D gene	J gene	V gene	CDR3 DNA	CDR3 protein
-	TRBD1	TRBJ1-1	TRBV19	TGTGCCAGTAGTGCCAGGGGGCTCGGTTCGCATGTGAACACTGAAGCTTTCTTT	CASSARGLGSHVNTEAFF
-	-	TRBJ1-1	TRBV15	TGTGCCACCAGTCAGGGATTGACAACTAATGAAGCTTTCTTT	CATSQGLTTNEAFF
-	-	TRBJ1-3	TRBV19	TGTGCCACCGGACAAGCTGGAAACACCATATATTTT	CATGQAGNTIYF
many	-	TRBJ2-5	TRBV11-3	TGTGCCAGCAGCTCCCGGGACTTC	CASSSRDF
many	TRBD2	TRBJ2-7	TRBV2	TGTGCCAGCAGTGAAATTGGACTAGCGGCCCGCTACGAGCAGTACTTC	CASSEIGLAARYEQYF
once	-	TRBJ1-2	TRBV4-1	TGCGCCAGCAGCCAAGAGGTCGGACTTAGGGCGCTCTATGGCTACACCTTC	CASSQEVGLRALYGYTF
few	TRBD1	TRBJ2-5	TRBV10-3	TGTGCCATCAGCGGGACAGACGTGGAGACCCAGTACTTC	CAISGTDVETQYF
many	TRBD2	TRBJ2-5	TRBV19	TGTGCCTGCGGAGAGGAGGGACTAGCGGGAGAGACCCAGTACTTC	CACGEEGLAGETQYF
-	TRBD2	TRBJ2-2	TRBV25-1	TGTGCCAGCAGTAGGCAAGCGGGAGGATACACCGGGGAGCTGTTTTTT	CASSRQAGGYTGELFF
-	-	TRBJ2-7	TRBV7-2	TGTGCCAGCAGCTCTCTCCGGGACTACGAGCAGTACTTC	CASSSLRDYEQYF
-	-	TRBJ1-1	TRBV28	TGTGCCAGCAGTACCAGGACAGAGCACACTGAAGCTTTCTTT	CASSTRTEHTEAFF
-	-	TRBJ2-7	TRBV7-2	TGTGCCAGCAGCTTTCGAGGGATCTACGAGCAGTACTTC	CASSFRGIYEQYF
-	-	TRBJ2-5	TRBV5-5	TGTGCCAGCGAGGCGGCCGTACAAGAGACCCAGTACTTC	CASEAAVQETQYF
-	-	TRBJ2-5	TRBV10-3	TGTGCCATCAGTGACCCGACAGCAGCACAATACTTC	CAISDPTAAQYF
-	-	TRBJ2-7	TRBV12-3/TRBV12-4	TGTGCCAGCGGGGGAATAAGATCCTACGAGCAGTACTTC	CASGGIRSYEQYF
-	-	TRBJ1-1	TRBV15	TGTGCCACCAGCAGAGATCCGGGGGAGCGAGCTTTCTTT	CATSRDPGERAFF
many	-	TRBJ2-2	TRBV14	TGTGCCAGCAGCCCCCAGTGGGGCTACCCGAACACCGGGGAGCTGTTTTTT	CASSPQWGYPNTGELFF
many	-	TRBJ2-5	TRBV7-7	TGTGCTAGCAGCCCGGAGGTTTGGGAGACCCAGTACTTC	CASSPEVWETQYF
few	-	TRBJ1-1	TRBV28	TGTGCCAGCAGTTTAATAGGTGCAGGGTTGAACACTGAAGCTTTCTTT	CASSLIGAGLNTEAFF
-	TRBD2	TRBJ2-7	TRBV29-1	TGCAGCGTTCTGGGACTAGTATCCGAGCAGTACTTC	CSVLGLVSEQYF
-	-	TRBJ1-1	TRBV7-9	TGTGCCATAAAACAGGGCTTTGAAGCTTTCTTT	CAIKQGFEAFF
once	-	TRBJ2-7	TRBV11-2	TGTGCCAGCAGCTCCGGGACACCCCTCTACGAGCAGTACTTC	CASSSGTPLYEQYF
-	TRBD1	TRBJ1-1	TRBV7-9	TGTGCCAGCAGTCCCCTGGGGACAGGTTTATTCACTGAAGCTTTCTTT	CASSPLGTGLFTEAFF
many	-	TRBJ2-2	TRBV5-1	TGCGCCAGCAAGGAGGGGGATAACACCGGGGAGCTGTTTTTT	CASKEGDNTGELFF
few	TRBD2	TRBJ2-2	TRBV12-3/TRBV12-4	TGTGCCAGCAGTTACAGCGCTAGCGGGAGGTCCGGGGAGCTGTTTTTT	CASSYSASGRSGELFF
many	-	TRBJ1-3	TRBV7-9	TGTGCCAGCAGCCCTAGGGTGTCGGGAGGAAACACCATATATTTT	CASSPRVSGGNTIYF
many	TRBD2	TRBJ2-7	TRBV2	TGTGCCAGCAGGGCGACTAGCGGGAGGCCTTACGAGCAGTACTTC	CASRATSGRPYEQYF
-	-	TRBJ2-7	TRBV30	TGTGCCTGGAGTTCGGGTACCTACGAGCAGTACTTC	CAWSSGTYEQYF
many	TRBD1	TRBJ2-7	TRBV6-5	TGTGCCAGCAGTTACCTAGACAGGGCCTACGAGCAGTACTTC	CASSYLDRAYEQYF
few	TRBD1	TRBJ1-5	TRBV27	TGTGCCAGCAGTTTAGGAGGGGGCTCTCAGCCCCAGCATTTT	CASSLGGGSQPQHF
few	TRBD2	TRBJ2-7	TRBV19	TGTGCCAGTAGTCCCCCGGGAGGACCTTCTTCAGAGCAGTACTTC	CASSPPGGPSSEQYF
-	-	TRBJ2-7	TRBV12-3/TRBV12-4	TGTGCCAGCAGTATGACAGTTACCTACGAGCAGTACTTC	CASSMTVTYEQYF
few	TRBD1	TRBJ2-7	TRBV30	TGTGCCTGGTCGGTTGGGACAGGGGTCTACGAGCAGTACTTC	CAWSVGTGVYEQYF
few	-	TRBJ2-5	TRBV5-1	TGCGCCAGCAGCTTGGAATGGAAAAAAGAGACCCAGTACTTC	CASSLEWKKETQYF
-	TRBD1	TRBJ1-1	TRBV5-1	TGCGCCAGCAGCCCCGGGACAGGGGAGACTGAAGCTTTCTTT	CASSPGTGETEAFF
-	TRBD1	TRBJ1-4	TRBV7-9	TGTGCCAGCAGCCTGGGACAGTATAATGAAAAACTGTTTTTT	CASSLGQYNEKLFF
-	TRBD2	TRBJ2-6	TRBV19	TGTGCCAGTAGTTACACCGGGACTAATGCCTACGTCCTGGCTTTC	CASSYTGTNAYVLAF
-	-	TRBJ1-2	TRBV9	TGTGCCAGCAGCGTTAGGCAGGAGGCTAACTATGGCTACACCTTC	CASSVRQEANYGYTF
-	-	TRBJ2-5	TRBV20-1	TGCAGTGGCCGTGGGGCAGGGCGTCAAGAGACCCAGTACTTC	CSGRGAGRQETQYF
-	-	TRBJ1-1	TRBV7-2	TGTGCCAGCAGCCGTTCTAGTCAGGACACTGAAGCTTTCTTT	CASSRSSQDTEAFF
many	TRBD1	TRBJ1-1	TRBV20-1	TGCAGTGCGACGGACAGGAGGAACACTGAAGCTTTCTTT	CSATDRRNTEAFF
-	-	TRBJ1-2	TRBV10-3	TGTGCCATCAGTGAGTCGAGCCAGGGAGTGAGGGGCTACACCTTC	CAISESSQGVRGYTF
many	-	TRBJ2-2	TRBV9	TGTGCCAGCAGCGTAGCTGCCTTTGCGGTCGGGGAGCTGTTTTTT	CASSVAAFAVGELFF
many	-	TRBJ2-7	TRBV6-5	TGTGCCAGCAGTTATCTAGGGACCCTACCCTACGAGCAGTACTTC	CASSYLGTLPYEQYF
-	TRBD1	TRBJ1-4	TRBV7-9	TGTGCCAGCAGCTTGAGCGGACAGGCTGAAATGGGGAAACTGTTTTTT	CASSLSGQAEMGKLFF
-	TRBD1	TRBJ2-7	TRBV19	TGTGCCAGTAGTACCCGGACAGGACATCACGAGCAGTACTTC	CASSTRTGHHEQYF
-	-	TRBJ1-3	TRBV7-9	TGTGCCAGCAGCCGGGGACGCGGAAACACCATATATTTT	CASSRGRGNTIYF
-	-	TRBJ1-3	TRBV18	TGTGCCAGCTCACCACGCGGCACAAGCTCTGGAAACACCATATATTTT	CASSPRGTSSGNTIYF